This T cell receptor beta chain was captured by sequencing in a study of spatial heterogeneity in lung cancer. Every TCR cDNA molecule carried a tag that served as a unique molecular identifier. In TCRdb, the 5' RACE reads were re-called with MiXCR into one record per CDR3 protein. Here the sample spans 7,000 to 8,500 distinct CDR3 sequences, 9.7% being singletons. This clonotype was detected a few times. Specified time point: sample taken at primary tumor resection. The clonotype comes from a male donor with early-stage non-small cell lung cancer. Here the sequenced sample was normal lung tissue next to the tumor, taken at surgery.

CDR3 sequence reads: CSVDVLAGLQETQYF. Written as DNA, the CDR3 is TGCAGCGTTGATGTCCTAGCGGGGCTCCAAGAGACCCAGTACTTC. The gene calls are TRBV29-1 and TRBJ2-5; 9 nucleotides agree with TRBD2. V shed 3 bases, J shed 1 base, and the junction held 6 bases outside the gene matches. This CDR3 comprises 15 residues. The V gene's germline CDR1 is SQVTM and CDR2 ANQGSEA.